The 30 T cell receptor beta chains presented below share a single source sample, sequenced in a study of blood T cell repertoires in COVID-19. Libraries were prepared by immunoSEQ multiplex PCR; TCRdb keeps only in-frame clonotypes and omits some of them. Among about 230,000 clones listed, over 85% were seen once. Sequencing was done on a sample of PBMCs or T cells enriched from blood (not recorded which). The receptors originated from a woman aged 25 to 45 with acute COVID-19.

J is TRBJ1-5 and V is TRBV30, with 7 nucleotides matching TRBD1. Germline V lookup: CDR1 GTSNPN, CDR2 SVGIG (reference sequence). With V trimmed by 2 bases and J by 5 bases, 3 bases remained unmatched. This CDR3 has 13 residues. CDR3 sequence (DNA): TGTGCCTGGAGTTGGGACAGACATCAGCCCCAGCATTTT. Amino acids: CAWSWDRHQPQHF.

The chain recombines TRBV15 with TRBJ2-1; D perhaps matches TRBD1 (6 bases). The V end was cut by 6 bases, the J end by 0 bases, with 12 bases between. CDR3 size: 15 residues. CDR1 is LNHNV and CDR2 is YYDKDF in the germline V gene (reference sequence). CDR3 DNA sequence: TGTGCCACCAGTCCAGACAGGAGCTCCTACAATGAGCAGTTCTTC. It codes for CATSPDRSSYNEQFF.

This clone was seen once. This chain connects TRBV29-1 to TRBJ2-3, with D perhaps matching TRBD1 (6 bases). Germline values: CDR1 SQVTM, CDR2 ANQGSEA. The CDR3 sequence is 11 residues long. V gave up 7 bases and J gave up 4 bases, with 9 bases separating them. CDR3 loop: CSGTVSDTQYF. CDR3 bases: TGCAGCGGGACAGTTTCAGATACGCAGTATTTT.

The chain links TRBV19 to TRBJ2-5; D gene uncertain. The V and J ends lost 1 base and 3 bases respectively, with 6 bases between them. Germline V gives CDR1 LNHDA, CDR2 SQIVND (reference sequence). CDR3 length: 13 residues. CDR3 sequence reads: CASSIVREETQYF. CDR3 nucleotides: TGTGCCAGTAGTATAGTACGGGAAGAGACCCAGTACTTC.

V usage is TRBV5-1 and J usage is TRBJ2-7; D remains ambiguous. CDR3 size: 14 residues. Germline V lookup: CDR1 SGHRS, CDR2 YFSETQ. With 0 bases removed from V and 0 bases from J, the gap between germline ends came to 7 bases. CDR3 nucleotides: TGCGCCAGCAGCTTGGATCTGAGCTCCTACGAGCAGTACTTC. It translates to CASSLDLSSYEQYF.

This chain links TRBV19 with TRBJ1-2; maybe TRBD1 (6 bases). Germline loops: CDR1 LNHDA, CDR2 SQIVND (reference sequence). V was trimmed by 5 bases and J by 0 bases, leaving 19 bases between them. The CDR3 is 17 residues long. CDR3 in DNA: TGTGCCAGTAGTCCAATCCAGGGGCCCTTGGCTAACTATGGCTACACCTTC. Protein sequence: CASSPIQGPLANYGYTF. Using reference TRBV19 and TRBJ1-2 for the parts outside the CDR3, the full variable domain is DGGITQSPKYLFRKEGQNVTLSCEQNLNHDAMYWYRQDPGQGLRLIYYSQIVNDFQKGDIAEGYSVSREKKESFPLTVTSAQKNPTAFYLCASSPIQGPLANYGYTFGSGTRLTVV.

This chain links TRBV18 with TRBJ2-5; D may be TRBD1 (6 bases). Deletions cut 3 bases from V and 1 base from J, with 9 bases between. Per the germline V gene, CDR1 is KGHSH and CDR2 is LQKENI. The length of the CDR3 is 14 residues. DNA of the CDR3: TGTGCCAGCTCACCGAGGACAGTCCAAGAGACCCAGTACTTC. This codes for CASSPRTVQETQYF. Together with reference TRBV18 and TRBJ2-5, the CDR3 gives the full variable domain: NAGVMQNPRHLVRRRGQEARLRCSPMKGHSHVYWYRQLPEEGLKFMVYLQKENIIDESGMPKERFSAEFPKEGPSILRIQQVVRGDSAAYFCASSPRTVQETQYFGPGTRLLVL.

This CDR3 reads CAWSGSETPLHF. For the CDR3, the DNA is TGTGCCTGGAGTGGGAGCGAGACACCCCTCCACTTT. The J gene is TRBJ1-6, the V gene TRBV30; D unresolved. This CDR3 is built from 12 residues. Looked up from germline, CDR1 is GTSNPN and CDR2 is SVGIG (reference sequence). V dropped 1 base and J dropped 11 bases, with 9 bases sitting between them.

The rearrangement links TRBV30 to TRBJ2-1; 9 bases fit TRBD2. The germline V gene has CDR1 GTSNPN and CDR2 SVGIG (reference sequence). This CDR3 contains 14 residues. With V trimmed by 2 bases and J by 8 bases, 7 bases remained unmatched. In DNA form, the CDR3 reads TGTGCCTGGAGTATGTCTAGCGGGGAGGATGAGCAGTTCTTC. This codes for CAWSMSSGEDEQFF.

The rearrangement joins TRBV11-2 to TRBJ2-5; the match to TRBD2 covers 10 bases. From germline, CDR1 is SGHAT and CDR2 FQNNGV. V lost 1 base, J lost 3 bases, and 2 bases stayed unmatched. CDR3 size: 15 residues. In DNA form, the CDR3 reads TGTGCCAGCAGCTTAGGAACTAGCGGGGAAGAGACCCAGTACTTC. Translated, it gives CASSLGTSGEETQYF. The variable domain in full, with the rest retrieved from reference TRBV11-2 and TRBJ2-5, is EAGVAQSPRYKIIEKRQSVAFWCNPISGHATLYWYQQILGQGPKLLIQFQNNGVVDDSQLPKDRFSAERLKGVDSTLKIQPAKLEDSAVYLCASSLGTSGEETQYFGPGTRLLVL.

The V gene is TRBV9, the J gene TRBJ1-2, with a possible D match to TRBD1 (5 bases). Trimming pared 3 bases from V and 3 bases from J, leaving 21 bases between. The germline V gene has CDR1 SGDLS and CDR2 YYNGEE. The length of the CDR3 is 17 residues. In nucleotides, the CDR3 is TGTGCCAGCAGCGCACACCCCGACAGAGCCTTCGACTATGGCTACACCTTC. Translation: CASSAHPDRAFDYGYTF.

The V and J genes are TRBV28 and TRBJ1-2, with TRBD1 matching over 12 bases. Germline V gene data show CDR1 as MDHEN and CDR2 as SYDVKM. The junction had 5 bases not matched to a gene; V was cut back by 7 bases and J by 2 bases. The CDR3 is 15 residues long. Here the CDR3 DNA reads TGTGCCAGCACCCTGGGACAGGGGGCGAACTATGGCTACACCTTC. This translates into CASTLGQGANYGYTF.

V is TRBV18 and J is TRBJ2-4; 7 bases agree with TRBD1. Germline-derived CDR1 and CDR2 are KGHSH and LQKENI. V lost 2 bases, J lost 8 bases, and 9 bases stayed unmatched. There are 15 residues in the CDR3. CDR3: CASSPKGGEGYIQYF. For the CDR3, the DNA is TGTGCCAGCTCACCAAAAGGGGGCGAGGGGTACATTCAGTACTTC.

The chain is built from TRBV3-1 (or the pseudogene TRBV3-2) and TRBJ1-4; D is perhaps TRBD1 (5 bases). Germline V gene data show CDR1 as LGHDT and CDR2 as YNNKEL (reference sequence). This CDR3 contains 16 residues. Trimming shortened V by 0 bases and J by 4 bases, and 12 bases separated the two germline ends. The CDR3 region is CASSQDPGYGNEKLFF. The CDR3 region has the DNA TGTGCCAGCAGCCAAGATCCAGGGTACGGTAATGAAAAACTGTTTTTT.

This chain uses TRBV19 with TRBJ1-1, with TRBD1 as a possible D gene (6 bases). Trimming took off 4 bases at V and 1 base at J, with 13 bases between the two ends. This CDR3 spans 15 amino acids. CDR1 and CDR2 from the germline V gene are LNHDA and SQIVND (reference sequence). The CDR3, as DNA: TGTGCCAGTAGTACCGGACAGTTTGAGAACACTGAAGCTTTCTTT. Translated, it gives CASSTGQFENTEAFF. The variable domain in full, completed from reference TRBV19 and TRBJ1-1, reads DGGITQSPKYLFRKEGQNVTLSCEQNLNHDAMYWYRQDPGQGLRLIYYSQIVNDFQKGDIAEGYSVSREKKESFPLTVTSAQKNPTAFYLCASSTGQFENTEAFFGQGTRLTVV.

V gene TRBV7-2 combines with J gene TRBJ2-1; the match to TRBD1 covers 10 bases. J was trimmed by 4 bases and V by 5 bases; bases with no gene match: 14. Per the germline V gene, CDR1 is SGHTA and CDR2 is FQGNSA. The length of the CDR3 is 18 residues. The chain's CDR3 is CASSGSEGTGAKYNEQFF. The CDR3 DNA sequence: TGTGCCAGCAGCGGATCTGAGGGGACAGGGGCGAAATACAATGAGCAGTTCTTC.

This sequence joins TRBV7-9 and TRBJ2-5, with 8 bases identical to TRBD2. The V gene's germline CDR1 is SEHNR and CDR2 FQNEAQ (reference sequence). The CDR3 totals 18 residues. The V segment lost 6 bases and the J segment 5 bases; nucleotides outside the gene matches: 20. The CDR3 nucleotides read TGTGCCAGCAGTCTCGGTGTAGCGGGGTTAGTTTATGAGGAGACCCAGTACTTC. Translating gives CASSLGVAGLVYEETQYF.

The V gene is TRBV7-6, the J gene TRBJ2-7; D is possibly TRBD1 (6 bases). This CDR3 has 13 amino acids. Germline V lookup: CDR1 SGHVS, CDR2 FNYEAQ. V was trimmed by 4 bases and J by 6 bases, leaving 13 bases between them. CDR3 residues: CASSSGQSGEQYF. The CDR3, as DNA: TGTGCCAGCAGCTCGGGACAATCTGGCGAGCAGTACTTC.

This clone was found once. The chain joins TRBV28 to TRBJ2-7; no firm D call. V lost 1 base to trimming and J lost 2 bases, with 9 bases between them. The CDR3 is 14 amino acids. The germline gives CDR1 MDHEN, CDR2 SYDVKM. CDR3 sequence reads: CASSLSLQTYEQYF. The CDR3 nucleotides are TGTGCCAGCAGTTTATCATTGCAGACCTACGAGCAGTACTTC.

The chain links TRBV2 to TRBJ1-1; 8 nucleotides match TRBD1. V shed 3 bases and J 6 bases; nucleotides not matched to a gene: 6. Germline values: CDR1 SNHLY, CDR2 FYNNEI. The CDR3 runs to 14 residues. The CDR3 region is CASSEGRGRAEAFF. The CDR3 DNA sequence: TGTGCCAGCAGTGAGGGCAGGGGGCGGGCTGAAGCTTTCTTT.

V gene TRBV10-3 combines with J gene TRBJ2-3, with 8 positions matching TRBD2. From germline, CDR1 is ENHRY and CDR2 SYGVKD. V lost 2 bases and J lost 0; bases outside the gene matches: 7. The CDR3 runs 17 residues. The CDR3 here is CAISEGASGRSTDTQYF. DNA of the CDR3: TGTGCCATCAGTGAGGGTGCTAGCGGGCGAAGCACAGATACGCAGTATTTT.

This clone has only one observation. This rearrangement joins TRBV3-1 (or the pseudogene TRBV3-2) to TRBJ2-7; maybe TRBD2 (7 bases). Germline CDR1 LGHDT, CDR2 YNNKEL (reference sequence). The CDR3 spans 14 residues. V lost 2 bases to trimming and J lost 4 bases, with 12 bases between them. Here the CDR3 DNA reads TGTGCCAGCAGCCAATCGGGGGGCCCGTACGAGCAGTACTTC. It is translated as CASSQSGGPYEQYF.

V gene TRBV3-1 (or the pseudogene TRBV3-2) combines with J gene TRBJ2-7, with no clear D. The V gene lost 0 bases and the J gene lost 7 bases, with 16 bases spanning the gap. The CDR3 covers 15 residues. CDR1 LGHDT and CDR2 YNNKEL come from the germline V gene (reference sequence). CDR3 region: CASSQDRAGPREQYF. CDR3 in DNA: TGTGCCAGCAGCCAAGATAGAGCAGGCCCAAGGGAGCAGTACTTC.

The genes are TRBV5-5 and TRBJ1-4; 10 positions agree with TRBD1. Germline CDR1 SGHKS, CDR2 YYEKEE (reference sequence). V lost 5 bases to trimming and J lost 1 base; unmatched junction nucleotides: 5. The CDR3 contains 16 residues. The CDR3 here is CASSPGQGGTNEKLFF. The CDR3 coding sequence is TGTGCCAGCAGTCCCGGACAGGGGGGAACTAATGAAAAACTGTTTTTT.

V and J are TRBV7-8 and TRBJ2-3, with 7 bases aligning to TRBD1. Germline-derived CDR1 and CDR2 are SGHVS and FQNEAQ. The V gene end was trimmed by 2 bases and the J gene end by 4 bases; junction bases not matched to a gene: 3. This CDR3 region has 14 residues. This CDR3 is CASSLSDRADTQYF. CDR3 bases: TGTGCCAGCAGCTTATCCGACAGGGCAGATACGCAGTATTTT.

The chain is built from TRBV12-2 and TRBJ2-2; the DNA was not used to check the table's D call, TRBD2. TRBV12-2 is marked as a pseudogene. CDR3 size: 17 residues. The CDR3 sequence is CASRLPSGVAVTGELFF. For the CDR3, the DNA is TGTGCAAGTCGCTTACCTAGCGGGGTGGCAGTCACCGGGGAGCTGTTTTTT.

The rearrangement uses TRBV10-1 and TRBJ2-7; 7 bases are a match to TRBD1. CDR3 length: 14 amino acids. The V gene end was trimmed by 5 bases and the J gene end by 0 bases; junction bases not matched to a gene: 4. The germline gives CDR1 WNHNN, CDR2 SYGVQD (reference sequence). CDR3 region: CASSPRQGSYEQYF. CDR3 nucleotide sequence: TGCGCCAGCAGTCCAAGACAGGGCTCCTACGAGCAGTACTTC.

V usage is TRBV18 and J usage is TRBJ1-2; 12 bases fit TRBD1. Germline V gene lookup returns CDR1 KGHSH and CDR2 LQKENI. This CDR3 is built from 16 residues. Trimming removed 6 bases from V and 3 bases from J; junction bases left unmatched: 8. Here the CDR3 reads CASSPGQGAYDYGYTF. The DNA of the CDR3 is TGTGCCAGCTCGCCGGGACAGGGGGCATATGACTATGGCTACACCTTC.

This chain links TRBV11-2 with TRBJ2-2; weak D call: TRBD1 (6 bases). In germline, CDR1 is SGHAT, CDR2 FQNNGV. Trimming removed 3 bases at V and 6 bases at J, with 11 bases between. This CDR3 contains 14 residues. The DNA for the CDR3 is TGTGCCAGCAGCTTCCGCCGGACAGCCGGGGAGCTGTTTTTT. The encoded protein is CASSFRRTAGELFF.

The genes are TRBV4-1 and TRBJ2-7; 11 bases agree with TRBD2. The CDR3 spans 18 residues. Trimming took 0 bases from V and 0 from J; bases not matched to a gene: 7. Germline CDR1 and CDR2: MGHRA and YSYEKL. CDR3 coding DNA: TGCGCCAGCAGCCAAGATAGGACTAGCGGGTTAAGCTCCTACGAGCAGTACTTC. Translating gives CASSQDRTSGLSSYEQYF.